The source of this TCR beta chain is a study of control samples from healthy donors and cancer patients. This clone was seen more than once but under ten times. Trimming removed 3 bases at V and 3 bases at J, with 0 bases between. The CDR3 totals 11 residues. Germline CDR1 MGHRA, CDR2 YSYEKL. This table comes from immunoSEQ multiplex PCR, and its TCRdb copy is limited to in-frame clones, with some not included. The sample carries under 85,000 clones, 75% to 85% recorded once. The TCR sequence derives from a man aged 55 to 70 with head and neck cancer. This chain uses TRBV4-1 with TRBJ2-1; D not certain. Sequencing was performed on PBMCs. The CDR3 DNA follows: TGCGCCAGCAGCCACTACAATGAGCAGTTCTTC. Translating it yields CASSHYNEQFF.